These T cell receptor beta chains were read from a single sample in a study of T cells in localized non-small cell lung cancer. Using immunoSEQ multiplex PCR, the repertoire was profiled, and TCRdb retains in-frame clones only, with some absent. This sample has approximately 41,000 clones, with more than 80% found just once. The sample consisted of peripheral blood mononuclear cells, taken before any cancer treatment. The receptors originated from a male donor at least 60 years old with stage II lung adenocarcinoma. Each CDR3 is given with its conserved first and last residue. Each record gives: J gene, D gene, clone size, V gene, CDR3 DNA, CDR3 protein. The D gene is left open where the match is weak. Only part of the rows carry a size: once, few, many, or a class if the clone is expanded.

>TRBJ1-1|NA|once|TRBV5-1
TGCGCCAGCAGCTTGGTAGGGGTCGGATTGAACACTGAAGCTTTCTTT
CASSLVGVGLNTEAFF
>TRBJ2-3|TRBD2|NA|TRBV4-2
TGTGCCAGCAGCCAAGATCGGGTCGGGAGGGATACGCAGTATTTT
CASSQDRVGRDTQYF
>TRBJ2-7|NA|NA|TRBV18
TGTGCCAGCTCACCATCCGGGACAAGCGAGCAGTACTTC
CASSPSGTSEQYF
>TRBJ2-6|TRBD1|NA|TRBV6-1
TGTGCCAGCAGTGTACAGGGGGCGGTTTACTCTGGGGCCAACGTCCTGACTTTC
CASSVQGAVYSGANVLTF
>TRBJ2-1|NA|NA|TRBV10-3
TGTGCCATCAAGGGACAAAGCTCCTACAATGAGCAGTTCTTC
CAIKGQSSYNEQFF
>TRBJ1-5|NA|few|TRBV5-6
TGTGCCAGCAGCTTCGAGCTCCATCAGCCCCAGCATTTT
CASSFELHQPQHF
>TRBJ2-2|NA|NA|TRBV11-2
TGTGCCAGCAGCTTATCCGGGGCGAACACCGGGGAGCTGTTTTTT
CASSLSGANTGELFF
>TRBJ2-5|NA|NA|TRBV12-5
TGTGCTAGTGGTTTGTCCAGGGGTGAGACCCAGTACTTC
CASGLSRGETQYF
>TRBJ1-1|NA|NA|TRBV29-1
TGCAGCGTTGTCGTACCGGATCCGCGGGAAGCTTTCTTT
CSVVVPDPREAFF
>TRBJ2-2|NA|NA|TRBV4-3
TGCGCCAGCAGCCAGAGACTCCAAGGAGTCGGGGAGCTGTTTTTT
CASSQRLQGVGELFF
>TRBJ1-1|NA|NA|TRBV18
TGTGCCAGCTCACCATCCAGGACGTCTTACATGAACACTGAAGCTTTCTTT
CASSPSRTSYMNTEAFF
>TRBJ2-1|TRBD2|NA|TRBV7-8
TGTGCCAGCAGCCCTACCGGCGGGAGCACCTACAATGAGCAGTTCTTC
CASSPTGGSTYNEQFF
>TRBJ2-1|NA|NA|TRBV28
TGTGCCAGCAGTTTTAGGTCCAGGGTAAATGAGCAGTTCTTC
CASSFRSRVNEQFF
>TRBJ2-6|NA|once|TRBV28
TGTGCCAGCAGGGCAGGGGGGGCCAACGTCCTGACTTTC
CASRAGGANVLTF
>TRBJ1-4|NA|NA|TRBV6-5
TGTGCCAGTGGGGTAACGAGGCTAAGCAATGAAAAACTGTTTTTT
CASGVTRLSNEKLFF
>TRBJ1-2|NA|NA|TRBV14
TGTGCCAGCAGCGCTTTGGGGGGCGCAGGCGGCTACACCTTC
CASSALGGAGGYTF
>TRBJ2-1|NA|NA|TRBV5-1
TGCGCCAGCAGCCCTACCCCTGACTACAATGAGCAGTTCTTC
CASSPTPDYNEQFF
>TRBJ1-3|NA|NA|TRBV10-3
TGTGCCATCAGTTTTGGACAGCTTCTCTCTGGAAACACCATATATTTT
CAISFGQLLSGNTIYF
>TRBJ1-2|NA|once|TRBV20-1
TGCAGTGCTAGATCAACAGGGGGCTACACCTTC
CSARSTGGYTF
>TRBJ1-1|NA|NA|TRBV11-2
TGTGCCAGCAGCTTGGGGGCTGGGACTGAAGCTTTCTTT
CASSLGAGTEAFF
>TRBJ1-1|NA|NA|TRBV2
TGTGCCAGCATCCCTTTCCAGGGCGGCGAAGCTTTCTTT
CASIPFQGGEAFF
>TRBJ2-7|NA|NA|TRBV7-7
TGTGCCAGCAGCTTAAGGCGGGGTCCCTACGAGCAGTACTTC
CASSLRRGPYEQYF
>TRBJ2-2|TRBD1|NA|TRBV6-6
TGTGCCAGCAGAACGACAGGGGACGGGGAGCTGTTTTTT
CASRTTGDGELFF
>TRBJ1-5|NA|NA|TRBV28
TGTGCCAGCAGTTTTACAGGGTCGAGGTGGCCCCAGCATTTT
CASSFTGSRWPQHF
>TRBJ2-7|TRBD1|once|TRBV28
TGTGCCAGCAGTTACGGACAGGGACGGGACTACGAGCAGTACTTC
CASSYGQGRDYEQYF
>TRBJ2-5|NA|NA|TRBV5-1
TGCGCCAGCAGCTTGACCGGGACACGACTGAAGGAGACCCAGTACTTC
CASSLTGTRLKETQYF
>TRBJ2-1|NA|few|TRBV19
TGTGCCAGTAGTGGCAGTAACTCCTACAATGAGCAGTTCTTC
CASSGSNSYNEQFF
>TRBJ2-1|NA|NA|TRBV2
TGTGCCAGCAGTGACGGACAGTACAATGAGCAGTTCTTC
CASSDGQYNEQFF
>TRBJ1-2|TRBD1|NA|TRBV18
TGTGCCAGCTCACCAGGACAGGGACCGGATGGCTACACCTTC
CASSPGQGPDGYTF
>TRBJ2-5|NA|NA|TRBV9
TGTGCCAGCAGCTTTCGAGGAGGGCGGCAGGGGGAGACCCAGTACTTC
CASSFRGGRQGETQYF
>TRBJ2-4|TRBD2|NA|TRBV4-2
TGTGCCAGCAGCTCAAGAGCGGGGGACATTCAGTACTTC
CASSSRAGDIQYF
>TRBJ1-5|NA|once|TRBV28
TGTGCCAGCAGTTCCCGGCCCCAGCATTTT
CASSSRPQHF